This TCR beta chain was sequenced for a study of T cells in Graves' hyperthyroidism and ophthalmopathy. 10 ml of fresh peripheral blood supplied the PBMCs. The investigators amplified TCR beta CDR3 regions from RNA transcripts. A set of HTBI primers served as the primers for a first-round RT-PCR of the TCR CDR3. TCRdb reprocessed the multiplex PCR reads via MiXCR and lists one record per CDR3 protein. This sample has fewer than 200,000 distinct CDR3 sequences, with 8% to 9.5% found just once. This clonotype was observed many times. Germline V lookup: CDR1 DFQATT, CDR2 SNEGSKA (reference sequence). The CDR3 spans 16 residues. The V gene end was trimmed by 6 bases and the J gene end by 2 bases; junction bases not matched to a gene: 11.

This TCR was sampled from a woman aged 18 to 35 with Graves' hyperthyroidism that later progressed to Graves' ophthalmopathy. The specimen sequenced was blood. V is TRBV20-1 and J is TRBJ2-3; 10 bases are a match to TRBD2. CDR3 nucleotides: TGCAGTGCCGTTCCCCAAGCGGGAGGGACCACAGATACGCAGTATTTT. The encoded protein is CSAVPQAGGTTDTQYF.